The rows below give T cell receptor beta chains drawn from one sample of a study of persistence of HIV-infected CD4 T cells. For these TCRs, the target antigens are not known. The method was immunoSEQ multiplex PCR; TCRdb's version includes in-frame clones alone and lacks a portion of them. The sample has around 9,200 clones, approximately 81% seen once. The input for sequencing was CD4+ T cells sorted from PBMCs after roughly 18-hour stimulation, taken from a patient who received antiretroviral therapy. Source of these receptors: an adult woman with HIV who was CMV-seropositive. Each CDR3 is given with its conserved first and last residue. Fields, in order: D gene, V gene, clone size, J gene, CDR3 length, CDR3 DNA, CDR3 protein. A D gene is named only where the DNA matches it firmly. Size values are once, few and many counts, or a class for expanded clones, and some rows have none.

D: .
V: TRBV9
size: few
J: TRBJ1-5
length: 15
DNA: TGTGCCAGCAACCCTCTTGGGGAGAGCAATCAGCCCCAGCATTTT
CDR3: CASNPLGESNQPQHF

D: TRBD2
V: TRBV18
size: .
J: TRBJ2-3
length: 17
DNA: TGTGCCAGCTCCCCTTTCTTAGCGGGGGGACCCACAGATACGCAGTATTTT
CDR3: CASSPFLAGGPTDTQYF

D: TRBD2
V: TRBV7-2
size: .
J: TRBJ2-7
length: 14
DNA: TGTGCCAGCAGCTTGACTAGCGGGTTATATGAGCAGTACTTC
CDR3: CASSLTSGLYEQYF

D: .
V: TRBV6-1
size: .
J: TRBJ2-7
length: 14
DNA: TGTGCCAGCAGCTATTTACAGGGAACCTACGAGCAGTACTTC
CDR3: CASSYLQGTYEQYF

D: .
V: TRBV7-2
size: .
J: TRBJ1-6
length: 16
DNA: TGTGCCAGCAGCTCCCAGGCGGACAGAAGAAATTCACCCCTCCACTTT
CDR3: CASSSQADRRNSPLHF

D: .
V: TRBV3-1/TRBV3-2
size: .
J: TRBJ1-4
length: 16
DNA: TGTGCCAGCAGCCCTTTCCGGACTGGGTCAAATGAAAAACTGTTTTTT
CDR3: CASSPFRTGSNEKLFF

D: TRBD1
V: TRBV7-3
size: .
J: TRBJ2-1
length: 16
DNA: TGTGCCAGCAGCTCATACGGGACAGGGGAAGACAATGAGCAGTTCTTC
CDR3: CASSSYGTGEDNEQFF

D: .
V: TRBV7-2
size: .
J: TRBJ2-7
length: 18
DNA: TGTGCCAGCAGCTTAGCCCCCCCATGGCAGGCCTCCACCAACGAGCAGTACTTC
CDR3: CASSLAPPWQASTNEQYF

D: TRBD2
V: TRBV30
size: .
J: TRBJ2-1
length: 18
DNA: TGTGCCTGGAGTGTAAAAGGACTAGCGGTTAGCTCCTACAATGAGCAGTTCTTC
CDR3: CAWSVKGLAVSSYNEQFF

D: TRBD1
V: TRBV6-2/TRBV6-3
size: .
J: TRBJ1-2
length: 15
DNA: TGTGCCAGCAGCCAAGGACAGGGAGGGAACTATGGCTACACCTTC
CDR3: CASSQGQGGNYGYTF

D: .
V: TRBV6-2/TRBV6-3
size: .
J: TRBJ1-1
length: 18
DNA: TGTGCCAGCAGCCCTCGCCCGGGGACCGACCCAATGAACACTGAAGCTTTCTTT
CDR3: CASSPRPGTDPMNTEAFF

D: .
V: TRBV7-2
size: .
J: TRBJ1-6
length: 14
DNA: TGTGCCAGCAACGGAGGGCCTCTTAATTCACCCCTCCACTTT
CDR3: CASNGGPLNSPLHF

D: TRBD2
V: TRBV28
size: once
J: TRBJ2-5
length: 18
DNA: TGTGCCAGCAGCCGAACCCCCATAGCGGGAGGCCTCCAGGAGACCCAGTACTTC
CDR3: CASSRTPIAGGLQETQYF

D: TRBD1
V: TRBV5-6
size: .
J: TRBJ2-1
length: 16
DNA: TGTGCCAGCAGTTACGCCGGGACAGGGCACCTGAATGAGCAGTTCTTC
CDR3: CASSYAGTGHLNEQFF

D: .
V: TRBV9
size: .
J: TRBJ1-1
length: 13
DNA: TGTGCCAGCAGCACTCCGGCCCACACTGAAGCTTTCTTT
CDR3: CASSTPAHTEAFF

D: TRBD1
V: TRBV7-6
size: .
J: TRBJ1-3
length: 14
DNA: TGTGCCAGCAGCGTAGGGACAGGAGGAAACACCATATATTTT
CDR3: CASSVGTGGNTIYF

D: .
V: TRBV7-9
size: .
J: TRBJ1-1
length: 12
DNA: TGTGCCAGCAGCATACAGGGAACTGAAGCTTTCTTT
CDR3: CASSIQGTEAFF

D: .
V: TRBV7-2
size: .
J: TRBJ1-1
length: 16
DNA: TGTGCCAGCAGCTTAGGCTACAGGGCGATGAACACTGAAGCTTTCTTT
CDR3: CASSLGYRAMNTEAFF

D: .
V: TRBV2
size: few
J: TRBJ1-4
length: 14
DNA: TGTGCCAGCAGTCCCTATCCCTCGGGAGAAAAACTGTTTTTT
CDR3: CASSPYPSGEKLFF

D: .
V: TRBV5-8
size: .
J: TRBJ1-2
length: 11
DNA: TGTGCCAGCACTCAGGGACCTGGCTACACCTTC
CDR3: CASTQGPGYTF

D: TRBD2
V: TRBV7-2
size: .
J: TRBJ2-5
length: 17
DNA: TGTGCCAGCAGCTTAGTATTGACTAGCGGGGGGAAAGAGACCCAGTACTTC
CDR3: CASSLVLTSGGKETQYF

D: TRBD2
V: TRBV7-2
size: .
J: TRBJ2-2
length: 18
DNA: TGTGCCAGCAGCTTAGCCCTACTAGCGGGGGGTATTAACGGGGAGCTGTTTTTT
CDR3: CASSLALLAGGINGELFF

D: TRBD2
V: TRBV7-2
size: .
J: TRBJ2-5
length: 15
DNA: TGTGCCAGCAGCGCAAATAGCGGGGGGGTTGAGACCCAGTACTTC
CDR3: CASSANSGGVETQYF

D: .
V: TRBV2
size: .
J: TRBJ2-2
length: 17
DNA: TGTGCCAGCCAGTTATACCGGACAGCTGCTAGTTCCGGGGAGCTGTTTTTT
CDR3: CASQLYRTAASSGELFF

D: .
V: TRBV7-2
size: .
J: TRBJ1-5
length: 14
DNA: TGTGCCAGCAGCTTTCTCACACTGGTGGGTCCCCAGCATTTT
CDR3: CASSFLTLVGPQHF

D: TRBD1
V: TRBV19
size: .
J: TRBJ2-7
length: 14
DNA: TGTGCCAGTAGCGTCCCGGGACAGGGATACGAGCAGTACTTC
CDR3: CASSVPGQGYEQYF

D: TRBD2
V: TRBV18
size: few
J: TRBJ2-7
length: 17
DNA: TGTGCCAGCTCACCCGGGACTAGCGGGAGGTTGGGCTACGAGCAGTACTTC
CDR3: CASSPGTSGRLGYEQYF

D: .
V: TRBV7-3
size: .
J: TRBJ2-5
length: 13
DNA: TGTGCCAGCAGCTTTGGGCCGGGAGAGACCCAGTACTTC
CDR3: CASSFGPGETQYF

D: TRBD1
V: TRBV18
size: once
J: TRBJ1-3
length: 17
DNA: TGTGCCAGCTCACCCCAGACAGGGTATAACTCTGGAAACACCATATATTTT
CDR3: CASSPQTGYNSGNTIYF

D: TRBD1
V: TRBV5-1
size: .
J: TRBJ2-2
length: 15
DNA: TGCGCCAGCAGCCGTCGGACAGGGCCCACCGGGGAGCTGTTTTTT
CDR3: CASSRRTGPTGELFF

D: TRBD1
V: TRBV3-1/TRBV3-2
size: once
J: TRBJ2-7
length: 14
DNA: TGTGCCAGCAGCCAAGGGACAGGGCTTTTGGAGCAGTACTTC
CDR3: CASSQGTGLLEQYF

D: TRBD1
V: TRBV29-1
size: .
J: TRBJ1-2
length: 13
DNA: TGCAGCGTGGCACAGGGGGCGTTCGGAGGCTACACCTTC
CDR3: CSVAQGAFGGYTF

D: .
V: TRBV29-1
size: .
J: TRBJ1-5
length: 15
DNA: TGCAGCGTTGGTTTTGGCAGTGACGGCAATCAGCCCCAGCATTTT
CDR3: CSVGFGSDGNQPQHF

D: .
V: TRBV9
size: .
J: TRBJ1-3
length: 14
DNA: TGTGCCAGCAGCGTAGTCGACAGAGGAAACACCATATATTTT
CDR3: CASSVVDRGNTIYF

D: TRBD1
V: TRBV10-3
size: .
J: TRBJ2-1
length: 13
DNA: TGTGCCATCACGGGACAGGGCTACAATGAGCAGTTCTTC
CDR3: CAITGQGYNEQFF

D: TRBD1
V: TRBV25-1
size: .
J: TRBJ1-1
length: 16
DNA: TGTGCCAGCAGTGGGACACAGGGGGCGCAGAACACTGAAGCTTTCTTT
CDR3: CASSGTQGAQNTEAFF

D: .
V: TRBV27
size: .
J: TRBJ1-1
length: 15
DNA: TGTGCCAGCAGTTTGAGAAGAACTGGGAACACTGAAGCTTTCTTT
CDR3: CASSLRRTGNTEAFF

D: TRBD2
V: TRBV5-1
size: .
J: TRBJ2-1
length: 16
DNA: TGCGCCAGCAGCTTGGGTCTAGCGGGAGGGGCCGGTGAGCAGTTCTTC
CDR3: CASSLGLAGGAGEQFF

D: TRBD1
V: TRBV5-1
size: .
J: TRBJ2-5
length: 17
DNA: TGCGCCAGCAGCTTGTCCGTAGGGACAGGACCCCAAGAGACCCAGTACTTC
CDR3: CASSLSVGTGPQETQYF

D: .
V: TRBV7-9
size: .
J: TRBJ2-7
length: 13
DNA: TGTGCCAGCAGCTTGGGGCACAGTAATCGGCAGTACTTC
CDR3: CASSLGHSNRQYF

D: .
V: TRBV28
size: once
J: TRBJ2-7
length: 18
DNA: TGTGCCAGCAGTTCCTCGAGATACCCTGACAGAAGTACCTACGAGCAGTACTTC
CDR3: CASSSSRYPDRSTYEQYF

D: TRBD1
V: TRBV10-3
size: few
J: TRBJ1-5
length: 16
DNA: TGTGCCATCAGTGTGTCCCCCTCCGGACAGGATCAGCCCCAGCATTTT
CDR3: CAISVSPSGQDQPQHF

D: .
V: TRBV11-3
size: .
J: TRBJ2-5
length: 14
DNA: TGTGCCAGCAGCTTAGGGGGGTTGGGCGAGACCCAGTACTTC
CDR3: CASSLGGLGETQYF

D: .
V: TRBV5-1
size: few
J: TRBJ2-5
length: 16
DNA: TGCGCCAGCAGCCAGGGTTTGGGCAGTCAGCAAGAGACCCAGTACTTC
CDR3: CASSQGLGSQQETQYF

D: .
V: TRBV9
size: .
J: TRBJ2-3
length: 15
DNA: TGTGCCAGCAGCGTAGGCAGGGGAAGCACAGATACGCAGTATTTT
CDR3: CASSVGRGSTDTQYF

D: TRBD2
V: TRBV15
size: .
J: TRBJ2-1
length: 14
DNA: TGTGCCACCAGCAGAGATCAAAGCGGGGATGAGCAGTTCTTC
CDR3: CATSRDQSGDEQFF